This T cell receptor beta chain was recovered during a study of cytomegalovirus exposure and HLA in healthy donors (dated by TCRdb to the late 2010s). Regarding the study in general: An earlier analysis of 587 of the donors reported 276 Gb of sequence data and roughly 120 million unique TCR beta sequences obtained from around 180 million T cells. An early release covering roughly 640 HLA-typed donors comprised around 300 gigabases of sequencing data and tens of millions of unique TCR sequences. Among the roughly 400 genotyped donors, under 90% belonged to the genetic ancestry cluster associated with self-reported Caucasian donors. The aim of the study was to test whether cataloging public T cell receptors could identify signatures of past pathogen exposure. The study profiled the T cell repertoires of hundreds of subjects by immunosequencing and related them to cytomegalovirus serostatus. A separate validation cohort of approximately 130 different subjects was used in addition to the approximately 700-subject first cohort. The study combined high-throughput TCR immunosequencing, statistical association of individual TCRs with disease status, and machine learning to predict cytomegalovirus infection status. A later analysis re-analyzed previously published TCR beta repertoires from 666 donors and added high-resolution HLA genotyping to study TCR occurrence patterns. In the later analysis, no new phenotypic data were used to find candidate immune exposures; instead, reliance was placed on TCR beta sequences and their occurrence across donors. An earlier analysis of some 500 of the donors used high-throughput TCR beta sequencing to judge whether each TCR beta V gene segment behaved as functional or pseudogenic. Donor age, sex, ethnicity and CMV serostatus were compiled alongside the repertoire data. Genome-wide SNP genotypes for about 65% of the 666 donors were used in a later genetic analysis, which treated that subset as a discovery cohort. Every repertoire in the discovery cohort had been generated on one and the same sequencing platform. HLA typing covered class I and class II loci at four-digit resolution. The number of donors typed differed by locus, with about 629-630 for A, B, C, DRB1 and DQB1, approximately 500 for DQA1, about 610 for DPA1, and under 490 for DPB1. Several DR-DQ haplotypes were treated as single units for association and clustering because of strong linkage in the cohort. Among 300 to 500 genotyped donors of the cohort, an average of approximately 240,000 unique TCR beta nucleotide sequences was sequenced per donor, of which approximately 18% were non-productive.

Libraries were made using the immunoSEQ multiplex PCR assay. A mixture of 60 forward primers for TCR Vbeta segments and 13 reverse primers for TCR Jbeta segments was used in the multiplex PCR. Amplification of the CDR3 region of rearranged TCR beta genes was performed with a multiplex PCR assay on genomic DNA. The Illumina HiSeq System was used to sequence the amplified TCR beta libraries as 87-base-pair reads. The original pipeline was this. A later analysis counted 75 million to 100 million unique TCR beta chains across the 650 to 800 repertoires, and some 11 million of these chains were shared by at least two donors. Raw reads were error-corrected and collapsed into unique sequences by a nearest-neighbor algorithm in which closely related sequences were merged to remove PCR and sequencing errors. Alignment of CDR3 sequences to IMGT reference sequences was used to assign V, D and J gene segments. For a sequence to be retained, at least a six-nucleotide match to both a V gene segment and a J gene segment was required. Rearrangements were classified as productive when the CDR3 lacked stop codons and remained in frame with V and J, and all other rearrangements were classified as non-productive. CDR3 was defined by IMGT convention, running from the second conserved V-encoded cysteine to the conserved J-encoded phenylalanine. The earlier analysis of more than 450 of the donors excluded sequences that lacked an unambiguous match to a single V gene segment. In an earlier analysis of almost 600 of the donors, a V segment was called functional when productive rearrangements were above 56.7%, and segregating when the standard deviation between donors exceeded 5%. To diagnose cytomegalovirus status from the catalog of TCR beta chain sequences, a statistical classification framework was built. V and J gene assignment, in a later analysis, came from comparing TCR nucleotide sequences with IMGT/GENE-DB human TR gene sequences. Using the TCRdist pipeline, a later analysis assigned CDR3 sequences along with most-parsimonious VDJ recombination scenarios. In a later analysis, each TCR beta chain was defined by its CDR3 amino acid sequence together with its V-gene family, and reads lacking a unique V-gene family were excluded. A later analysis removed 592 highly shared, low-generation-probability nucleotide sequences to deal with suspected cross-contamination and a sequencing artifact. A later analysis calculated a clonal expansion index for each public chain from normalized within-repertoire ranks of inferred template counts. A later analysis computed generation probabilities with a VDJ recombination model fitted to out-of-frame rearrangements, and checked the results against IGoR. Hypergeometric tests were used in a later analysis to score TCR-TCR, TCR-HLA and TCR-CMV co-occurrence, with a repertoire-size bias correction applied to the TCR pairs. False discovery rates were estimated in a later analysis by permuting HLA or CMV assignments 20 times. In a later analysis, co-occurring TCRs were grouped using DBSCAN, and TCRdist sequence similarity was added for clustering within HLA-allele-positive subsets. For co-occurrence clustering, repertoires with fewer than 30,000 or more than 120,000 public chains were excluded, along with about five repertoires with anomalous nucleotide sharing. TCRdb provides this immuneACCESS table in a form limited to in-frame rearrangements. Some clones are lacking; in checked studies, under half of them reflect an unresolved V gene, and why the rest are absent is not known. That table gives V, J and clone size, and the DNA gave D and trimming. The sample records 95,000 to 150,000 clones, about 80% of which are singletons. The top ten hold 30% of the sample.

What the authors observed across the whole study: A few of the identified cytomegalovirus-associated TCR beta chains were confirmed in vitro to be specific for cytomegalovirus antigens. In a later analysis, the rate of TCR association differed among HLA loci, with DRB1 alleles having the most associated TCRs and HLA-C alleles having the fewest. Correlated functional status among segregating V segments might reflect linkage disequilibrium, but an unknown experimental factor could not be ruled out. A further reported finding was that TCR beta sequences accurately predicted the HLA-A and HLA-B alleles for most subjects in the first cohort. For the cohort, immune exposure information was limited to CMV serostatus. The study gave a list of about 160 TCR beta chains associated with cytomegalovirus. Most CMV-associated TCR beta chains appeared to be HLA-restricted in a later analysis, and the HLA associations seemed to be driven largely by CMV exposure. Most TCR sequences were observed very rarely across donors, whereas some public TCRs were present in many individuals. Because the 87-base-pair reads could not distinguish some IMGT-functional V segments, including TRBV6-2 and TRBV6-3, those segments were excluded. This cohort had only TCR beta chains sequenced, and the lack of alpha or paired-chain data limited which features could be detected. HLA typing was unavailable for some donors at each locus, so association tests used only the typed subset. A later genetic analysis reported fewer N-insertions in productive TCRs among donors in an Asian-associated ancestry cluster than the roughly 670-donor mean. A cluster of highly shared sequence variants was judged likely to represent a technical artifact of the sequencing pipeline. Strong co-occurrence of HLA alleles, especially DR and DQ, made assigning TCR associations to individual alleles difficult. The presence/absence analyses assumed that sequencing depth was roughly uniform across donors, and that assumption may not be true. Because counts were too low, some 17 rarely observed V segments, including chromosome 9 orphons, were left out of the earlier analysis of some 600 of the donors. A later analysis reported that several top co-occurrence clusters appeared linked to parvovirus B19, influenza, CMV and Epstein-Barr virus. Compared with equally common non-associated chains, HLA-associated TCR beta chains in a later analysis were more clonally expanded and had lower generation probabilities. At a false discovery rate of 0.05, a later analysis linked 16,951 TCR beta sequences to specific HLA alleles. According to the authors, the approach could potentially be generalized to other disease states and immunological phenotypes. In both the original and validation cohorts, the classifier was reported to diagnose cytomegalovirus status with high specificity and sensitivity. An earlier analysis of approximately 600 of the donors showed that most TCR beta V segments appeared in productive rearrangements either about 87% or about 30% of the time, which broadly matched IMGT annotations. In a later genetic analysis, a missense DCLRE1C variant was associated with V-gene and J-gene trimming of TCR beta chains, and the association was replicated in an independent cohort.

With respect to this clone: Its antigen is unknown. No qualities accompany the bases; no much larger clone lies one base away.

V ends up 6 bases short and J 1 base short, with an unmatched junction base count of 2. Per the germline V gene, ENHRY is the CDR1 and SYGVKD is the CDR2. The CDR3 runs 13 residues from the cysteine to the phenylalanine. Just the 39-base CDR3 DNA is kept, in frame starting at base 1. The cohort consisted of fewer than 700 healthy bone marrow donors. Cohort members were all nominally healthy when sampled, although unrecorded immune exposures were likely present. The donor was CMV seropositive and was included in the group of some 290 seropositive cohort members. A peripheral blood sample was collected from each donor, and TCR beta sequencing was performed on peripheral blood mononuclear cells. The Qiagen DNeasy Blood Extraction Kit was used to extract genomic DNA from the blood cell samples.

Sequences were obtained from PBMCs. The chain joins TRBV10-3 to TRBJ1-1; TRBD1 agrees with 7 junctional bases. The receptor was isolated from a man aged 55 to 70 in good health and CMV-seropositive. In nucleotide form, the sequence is TGTGCCATCAGCGGGACAGCGAACACTGAAGCTTTCTTT. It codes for CAISGTANTEAFF.